This T cell receptor beta chain was obtained from a study of T cell changes during pregnancy in multiple sclerosis. Profiling relied on immunoSEQ multiplex PCR, and the TCRdb table lists in-frame clones only, not all of them. This table holds tens of thousands of clones, over 85% found once. This clone was seen a handful of times. The ends were cut back, 3 bases at V and 0 bases at J, with 5 bases in the middle. The CDR3 is 13 amino acids. CDR1 and CDR2 from the germline V gene are ENHRY and SYGVKD. The J gene is TRBJ1-2, the V gene TRBV10-3; D gene uncertain. Specimen: peripheral blood, collected in the first trimester of pregnancy. The source of this sequence is a female donor with multiple sclerosis, enrolled in a pregnancy study. CDR3 amino acids: CAISDEANYGYTF. The CDR3 DNA is TGTGCCATCAGTGACGAGGCTAACTATGGCTACACCTTC.